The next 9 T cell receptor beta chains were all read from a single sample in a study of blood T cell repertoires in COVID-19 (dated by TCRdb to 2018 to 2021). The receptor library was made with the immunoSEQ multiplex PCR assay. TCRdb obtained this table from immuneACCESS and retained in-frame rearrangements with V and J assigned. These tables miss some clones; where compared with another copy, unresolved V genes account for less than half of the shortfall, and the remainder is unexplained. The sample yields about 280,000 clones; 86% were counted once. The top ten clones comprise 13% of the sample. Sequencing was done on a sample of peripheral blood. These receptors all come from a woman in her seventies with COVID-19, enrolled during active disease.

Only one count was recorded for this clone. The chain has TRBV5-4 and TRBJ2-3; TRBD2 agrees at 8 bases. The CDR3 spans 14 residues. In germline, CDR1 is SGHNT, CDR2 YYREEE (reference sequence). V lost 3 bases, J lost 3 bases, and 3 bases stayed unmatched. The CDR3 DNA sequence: TGTGCCAGCAGCTCGGGGGGGCCAACAGATACGCAGTATTTT. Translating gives CASSSGGPTDTQYF.

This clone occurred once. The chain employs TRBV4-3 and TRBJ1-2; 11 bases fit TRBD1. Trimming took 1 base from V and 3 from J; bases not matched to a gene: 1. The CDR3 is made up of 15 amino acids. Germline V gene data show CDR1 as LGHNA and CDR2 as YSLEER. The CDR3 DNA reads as TGCGCCAGCAGCCAAGGGACAGGGGGCCACTATGGCTACACCTTC. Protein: CASSQGTGGHYGYTF.

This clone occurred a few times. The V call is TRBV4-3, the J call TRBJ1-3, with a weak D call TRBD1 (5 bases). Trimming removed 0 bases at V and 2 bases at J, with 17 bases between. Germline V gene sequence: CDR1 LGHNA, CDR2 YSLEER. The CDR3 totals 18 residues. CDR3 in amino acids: CASSQDWDSRWPGNTIYF. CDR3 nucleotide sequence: TGCGCCAGCAGCCAAGATTGGGACTCCCGGTGGCCTGGAAACACCATATATTTT.

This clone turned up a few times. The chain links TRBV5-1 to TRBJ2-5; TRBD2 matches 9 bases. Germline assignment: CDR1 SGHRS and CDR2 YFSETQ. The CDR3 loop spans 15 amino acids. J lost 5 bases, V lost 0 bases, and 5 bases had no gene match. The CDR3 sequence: CASSLDAGGPETQYF. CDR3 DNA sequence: TGCGCCAGCAGCTTGGATGCGGGGGGGCCGGAGACCCAGTACTTC. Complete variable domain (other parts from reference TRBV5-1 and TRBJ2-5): KAGVTQTPRYLIKTRGQQVTLSCSPISGHRSVSWYQQTPGQGLQFLFEYFSETQRNKGNFPGRFSGRQFSNSRSEMNVSTLELGDSALYLCASSLDAGGPETQYFGPGTRLLVL.

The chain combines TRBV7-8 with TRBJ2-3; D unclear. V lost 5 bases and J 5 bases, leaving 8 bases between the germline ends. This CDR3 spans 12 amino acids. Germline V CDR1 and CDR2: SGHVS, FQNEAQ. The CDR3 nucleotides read TGTGCCAGCAGCCCCCTCGGAGATACGCAGTATTTT. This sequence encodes CASSPLGDTQYF.

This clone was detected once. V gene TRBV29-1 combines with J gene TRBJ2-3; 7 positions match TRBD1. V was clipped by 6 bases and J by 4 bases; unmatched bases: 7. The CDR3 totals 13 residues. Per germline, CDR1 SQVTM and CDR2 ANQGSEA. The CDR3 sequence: CSVPDRSPDTQYF. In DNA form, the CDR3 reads TGCAGCGTCCCGGACAGGAGCCCAGATACGCAGTATTTT.

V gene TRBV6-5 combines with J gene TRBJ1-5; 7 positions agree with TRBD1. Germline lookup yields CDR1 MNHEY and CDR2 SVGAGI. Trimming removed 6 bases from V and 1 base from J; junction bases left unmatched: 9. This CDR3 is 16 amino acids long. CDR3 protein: CASRYRGGESNQPQHF. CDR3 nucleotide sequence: TGTGCCAGCAGGTACAGGGGAGGGGAAAGCAATCAGCCCCAGCATTTT.

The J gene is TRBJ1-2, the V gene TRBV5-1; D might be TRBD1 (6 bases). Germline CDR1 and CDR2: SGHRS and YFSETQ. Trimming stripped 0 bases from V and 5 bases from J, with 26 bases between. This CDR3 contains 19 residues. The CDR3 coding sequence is TGCGCCAGCAGCTTGGAACCGGACAGTCCCAGGATCACTACTTATGGCTACACCTTC. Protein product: CASSLEPDSPRITTYGYTF. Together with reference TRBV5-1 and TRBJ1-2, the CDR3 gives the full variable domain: KAGVTQTPRYLIKTRGQQVTLSCSPISGHRSVSWYQQTPGQGLQFLFEYFSETQRNKGNFPGRFSGRQFSNSRSEMNVSTLELGDSALYLCASSLEPDSPRITTYGYTFGSGTRLTVV.

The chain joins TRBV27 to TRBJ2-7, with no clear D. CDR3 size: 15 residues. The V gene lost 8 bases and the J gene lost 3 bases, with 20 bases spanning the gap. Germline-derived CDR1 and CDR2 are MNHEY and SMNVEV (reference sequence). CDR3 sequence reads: CASGPVQDKDYEQYF. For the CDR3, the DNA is TGTGCCAGCGGTCCAGTTCAGGATAAAGACTACGAGCAGTACTTC.